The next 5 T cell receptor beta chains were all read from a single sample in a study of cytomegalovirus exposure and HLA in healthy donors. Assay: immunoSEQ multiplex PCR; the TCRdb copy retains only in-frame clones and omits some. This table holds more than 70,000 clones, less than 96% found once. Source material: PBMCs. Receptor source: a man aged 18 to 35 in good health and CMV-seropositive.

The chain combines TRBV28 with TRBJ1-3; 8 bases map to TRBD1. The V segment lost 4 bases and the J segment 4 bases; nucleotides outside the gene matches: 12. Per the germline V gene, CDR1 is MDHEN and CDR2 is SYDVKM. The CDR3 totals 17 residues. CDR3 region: CASSSYPVRGRGNTIYF. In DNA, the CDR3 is TGTGCCAGCAGTTCGTACCCCGTCAGGGGGCGAGGAAACACCATATATTTT. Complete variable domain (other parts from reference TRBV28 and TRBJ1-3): DVKVTQSSRYLVKRTGEKVFLECVQDMDHENMFWYRQDPGLGLRLIYFSYDVKMKEKGDIPEGYSVSREKKERFSLILESASTNQTSMYLCASSSYPVRGRGNTIYFGEGSWLTVV.

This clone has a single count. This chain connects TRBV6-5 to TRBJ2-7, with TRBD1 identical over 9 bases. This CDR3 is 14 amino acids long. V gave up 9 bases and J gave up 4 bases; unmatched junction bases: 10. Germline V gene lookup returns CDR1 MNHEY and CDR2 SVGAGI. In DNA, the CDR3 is TGTGCCAGTGAACCGGGACAGGGAGTTTACGAGCAGTACTTC. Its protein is CASEPGQGVYEQYF.

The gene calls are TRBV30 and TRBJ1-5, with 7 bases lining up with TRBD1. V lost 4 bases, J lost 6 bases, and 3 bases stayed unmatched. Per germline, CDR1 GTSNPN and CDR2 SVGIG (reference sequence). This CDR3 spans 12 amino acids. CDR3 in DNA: TGTGCCTGGAACAGGGGTGGTCAGCCCCAGCATTTT. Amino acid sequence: CAWNRGGQPQHF.

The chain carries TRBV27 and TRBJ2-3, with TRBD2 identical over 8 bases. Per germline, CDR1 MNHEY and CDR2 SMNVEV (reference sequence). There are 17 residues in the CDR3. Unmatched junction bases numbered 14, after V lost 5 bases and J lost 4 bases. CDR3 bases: TGTGCCAGCAGTCACTTAGGGGTAGCGGGACCCCCAGATACGCAGTATTTT. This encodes CASSHLGVAGPPDTQYF.

The CDR3 bases are TGTGCCAGCAGTGTCCCGGCGGTGGGAGTGAGGACAGATACGCAGTATTTT. Residues: CASSVPAVGVRTDTQYF. The chain joins TRBV2 to TRBJ2-3; D possibly corresponds to TRBD2 (5 bases). This CDR3 contains 17 residues. Trimming cost V 4 bases and J 3 bases, with 20 bases left between them. From germline, CDR1 is SNHLY and CDR2 FYNNEI.